This TCR beta chain came from a study of blood T cell repertoires in COVID-19 (dated by TCRdb to the early 2020s). Regarding the study in general: The collaborator samples originated in the United States, Italy and Spain and spanned the acute and convalescent phases of COVID-19. The prospective study material was composed of cDNA or gDNA derived from T cells, B-cell-depleted T cells, or PBMCs. Subjects who had been exposed to COVID-19, were actively infected with it, or had recovered from it provided the deeply sampled blood TCRbeta repertoires that made up the dataset. The repertoires were released in a freely available public database meant as a resource for research on the immune response to SARS-CoV-2. Samples came from the ongoing ImmuneRACE study (first 160 participants) plus 1,254 subjects from 6 global collaborators. The sample metadata nearly always contained a de-identified subject ID, COVID-19 status, age in years and sex. Where HLA class I and class II types were available, the types were taken from metadata supplied by the sample provider, not from assay-based typing.

TCRbeta CDR3 regions were amplified from genomic DNA using the immunoSEQ Assay, a bias-controlled multiplex PCR. The published analysis was carried out like this. The number of nucleated cells in each sample was estimated by amplification of reference gene primers within the assay. To quantify the absolute abundance of each unique TCRbeta CDR3 rearrangement, sequence reads were collapsed and filtered. For each sample, productive Simpson clonality was calculated by taking the square root of Simpson's diversity index across productive rearrangements. Not all clones reach the TCRdb copy of this immuneACCESS table, which keeps in-frame sequences only. Checked studies attribute under half of the gap to unresolved V genes and leave the rest unexplained. The V and J calls and clone size were taken over from that table, and D and trimming were inferred from the DNA. This sample has approximately 200,000 clones in its table, and 85% of those were observed once. The ten most abundant clones make up around 0.98% of the sample.

CDR1 and CDR2 were assigned from the germline V gene as SGHDT and YYEEEE. V and J are truncated by 6 bases and 7 bases respectively, leaving an intervening sequence of 20 bases. Including cysteine and phenylalanine, the CDR3 has 14 amino acids. Only CDR3 DNA remains: 42 bases, in frame from the first base. Overall results and qualifications from the work: Clinical and demographic metadata were provided uncurated, with the amount varying by source and participant.

Whole blood was collected in K2EDTA tubes by collaborating institutions according to the institutions' own protocols. Collaborator samples were shipped for TCRbeta analysis as frozen whole blood, isolated PBMCs, or DNA extracted from either sample type. Only a few counts were recorded for this clone. No antigen is known for it. Base qualities were left out, and no much larger clone turns up one base away. The sequence joins TRBV5-6 to TRBJ2-7; the D gene is possibly TRBD1, with 5 bases matching. This clonotype originated in a man aged 40-55 years with acute or convalescent COVID-19. The sample comprised peripheral blood. The CDR3 reads CASTTQGGQWEQYF. The nucleotide sequence reads TGTGCCAGCACCACCCAGGGCGGCCAGTGGGAGCAGTACTTC. The full variable domain, completed from the reference TRBV5-6 and TRBJ2-7 proteins outside the CDR3, reads DAGVTQSPTHLIKTRGQQVTLRCSPKSGHDTVSWYQQALGQGPQFIFQYYEEEERQRGNFPDRFSGHQFPNYSSELNVNALLLGDSALYLCASTTQGGQWEQYFGPGTRLTVT.